This TCR beta chain was identified in a study of blood T cell repertoires in COVID-19. About the research overall: Nucleic acid was either cDNA or gDNA, and it came from T cells, B-cell-depleted T cells, or PBMCs.

The CDR3 covers 14 residues. CDR1 and CDR2 (germline): LGHDT, YNNKEL (reference sequence). V was pared by 4 bases and J by 2 bases, with 12 bases between. In the original processing: Estimates of nucleated cell counts were drawn from the amplification of reference gene primers. Assay used: immunoSEQ multiplex PCR; TCRdb lists only in-frame clones, some missing. The D gene and trimming were derived from the DNA, and the V and J assignments and clone size from that table. The sample consists of 180,000 or so clones, around 85% of them appearing once. The TCR comes from an elderly woman with acute or convalescent COVID-19. Sequenced sample: peripheral blood. The gene calls are TRBV3-1 (or the pseudogene TRBV3-2) and TRBJ2-7; perhaps TRBD2 as D (7 bases). CDR3 loop: CASSRDGGPYEQYF. The CDR3 coding sequence is TGTGCCAGCAGCCGAGACGGGGGGCCCTACGAGCAGTACTTC.